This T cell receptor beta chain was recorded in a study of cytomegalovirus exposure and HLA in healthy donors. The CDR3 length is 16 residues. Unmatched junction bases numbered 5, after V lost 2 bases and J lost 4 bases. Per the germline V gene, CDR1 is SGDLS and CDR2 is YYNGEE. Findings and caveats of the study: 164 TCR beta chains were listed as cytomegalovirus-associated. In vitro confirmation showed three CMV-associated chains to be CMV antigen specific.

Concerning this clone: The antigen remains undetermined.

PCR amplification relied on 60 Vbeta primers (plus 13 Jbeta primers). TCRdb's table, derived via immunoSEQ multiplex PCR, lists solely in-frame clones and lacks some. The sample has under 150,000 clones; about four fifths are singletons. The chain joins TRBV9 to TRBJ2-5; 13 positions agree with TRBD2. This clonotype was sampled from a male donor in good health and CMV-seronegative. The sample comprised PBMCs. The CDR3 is CASSVTSGRASETQYF. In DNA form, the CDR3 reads TGTGCCAGCAGCGTCACTAGCGGGAGGGCCTCAGAGACCCAGTACTTC.